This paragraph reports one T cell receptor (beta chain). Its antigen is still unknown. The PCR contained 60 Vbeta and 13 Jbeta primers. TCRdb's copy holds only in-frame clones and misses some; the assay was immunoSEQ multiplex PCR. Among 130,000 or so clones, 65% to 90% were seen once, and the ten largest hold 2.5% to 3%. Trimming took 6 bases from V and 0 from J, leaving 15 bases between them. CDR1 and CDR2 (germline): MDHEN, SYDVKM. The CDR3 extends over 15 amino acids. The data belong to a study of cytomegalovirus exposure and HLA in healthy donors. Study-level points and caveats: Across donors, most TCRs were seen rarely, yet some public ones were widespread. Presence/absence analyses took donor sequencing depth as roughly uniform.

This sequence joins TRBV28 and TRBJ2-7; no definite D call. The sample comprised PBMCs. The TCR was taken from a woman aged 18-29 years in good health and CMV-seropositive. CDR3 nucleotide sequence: TGTGCCAGCAGCCCCGGGTCGACGAGCTCCTACGAGCAGTACTTC. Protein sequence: CASSPGSTSSYEQYF.